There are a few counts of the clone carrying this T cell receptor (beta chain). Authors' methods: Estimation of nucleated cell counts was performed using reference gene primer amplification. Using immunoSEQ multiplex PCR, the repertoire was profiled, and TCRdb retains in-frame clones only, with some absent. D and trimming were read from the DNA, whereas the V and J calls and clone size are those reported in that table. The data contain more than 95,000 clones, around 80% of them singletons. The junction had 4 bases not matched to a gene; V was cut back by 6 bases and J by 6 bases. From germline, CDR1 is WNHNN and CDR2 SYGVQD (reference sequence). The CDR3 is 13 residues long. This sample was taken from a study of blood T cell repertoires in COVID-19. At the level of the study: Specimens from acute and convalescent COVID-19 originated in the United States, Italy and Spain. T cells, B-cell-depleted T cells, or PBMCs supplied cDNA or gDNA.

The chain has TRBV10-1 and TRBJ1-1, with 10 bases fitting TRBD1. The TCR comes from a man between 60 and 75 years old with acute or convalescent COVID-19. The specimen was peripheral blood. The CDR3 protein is CASSVDRGSEAFF. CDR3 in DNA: TGCGCCAGCAGCGTGGACAGGGGGTCTGAAGCTTTCTTT.